Listed below are T cell receptor beta chains from one sample, sequenced in a study of T cell repertoires in cytomegalovirus infection. TCRdb ran MiXCR on the reads and lists one entry per CDR3 protein. The table has about 140,000 distinct CDR3 sequences, roughly a third seen once; the top ten hold roughly 47%. These receptors have no identified antigens. Sequenced material: CD8+ T cells from cultured PBMCs, taken from culture after CMV antigen stimulation. Receptors originate from a human donor in good health (CMV status not recorded). Some clones in this sample may be carry-over from other donors' samples. Each CDR3 is given with its conserved first and last residue. D genes are given only for firm matches. Clone size is given for some rows only: seen once, a few or many times, or a class if the clone is expanded.

d_call cdr3_length clone_size j_call v_call cdr3_nt cdr3_aa
- 14 - TRBJ1-2 TRBV7-6 TGTGCCAGCAGCAGGTCACCCCTTATCTTTGGCTACACCTTC CASSRSPLIFGYTF
- 16 - TRBJ2-4 TRBV19 TGTGCCAGTAGTATCGGGACCGGACGATTAAAAAACATTCAGTACTTC CASSIGTGRLKNIQYF
- 14 - TRBJ1-1 TRBV27 TGTGCCAGCAGTTTATACCCGGGGAACACTGAAGCTTTCTTT CASSLYPGNTEAFF
- 15 many TRBJ1-2 TRBV25-1 TGTGCCAGCACAAAATCTTCCTCGGGGAAGTATGGCTACACCTTC CASTKSSSGKYGYTF
TRBD2 15 - TRBJ2-5 TRBV9 TGTGCCAGCAGCGGAGGACTAGCGATGATTGAGACCCAGTACTTC CASSGGLAMIETQYF
TRBD1 14 - TRBJ2-7 TRBV15 TGTGCCACCAGCAGAGACAGGGGGCCCAACGAGCAGTACTTC CATSRDRGPNEQYF
TRBD2 16 - TRBJ2-5 TRBV10-3 TGTGCCATCAGGGGGATAACTAGCGGGCTAGAAGAGACCCAGTACTTC CAIRGITSGLEETQYF
TRBD1 14 few TRBJ1-4 TRBV12-3/TRBV12-4 TGTGCCAGCACCGCGGACAGGGCTGATGAAAAACTGTTTTTT CASTADRADEKLFF
- 14 - TRBJ2-1 TRBV4-1 TGCGCCAGCAGCGAAAGGGGGGGTCTTGGTGAGCAGTTCTTC CASSERGGLGEQFF
- 18 - TRBJ2-1 TRBV7-6 TGTGCCAGCAGCCCTCACCCCGGGGGGCGGGGGCCCTACAATGAGCAGTTCTTC CASSPHPGGRGPYNEQFF
- 17 many TRBJ2-1 TRBV5-4 TGTGCCAGCAGCTCGGGCGGTTGGCAGCAGGGCGGAGCCGGGCAGTTCTTC CASSSGGWQQGGAGQFF
- 14 few TRBJ1-1 TRBV6-2/TRBV6-3 TGTGCCAGCAGTTACCAAAGGTCAGGCACTGAAGCTTTCTTT CASSYQRSGTEAFF
- 13 - TRBJ2-7 TRBV7-6 TGTGCCAGCAGTTTAGACAGAATCCACGAGCAGTACTTC CASSLDRIHEQYF
- 14 - TRBJ2-3 TRBV7-3 TGTGCCAGCAGCTTAAAAGGGGTCCCAGATACGCAGTATTTT CASSLKGVPDTQYF
- 13 few TRBJ1-2 TRBV7-9 TGTGCCAGCAGCCACGGACAAAACTATGGCTACACCTTC CASSHGQNYGYTF
TRBD1 14 few TRBJ2-1 TRBV12-3/TRBV12-4 TGTGCCAGCAGTATACAGGGGGCTCGGAATGAGCAGTTCTTC CASSIQGARNEQFF
- 17 - TRBJ2-5 TRBV20-1 TGCAGTGCTAGACCCGGGGGGGGGACAGGGACCCAAGAGACCCAGTACTTC CSARPGGGTGTQETQYF
- 13 - TRBJ2-7 TRBV20-1 TGCAGTGCTAGAGAGGGGCTTGAGTACGAGCAGTACTTC CSAREGLEYEQYF
- 13 - TRBJ1-5 TRBV5-1 TGCGCCAGCAGCTTCGGCCCTGATCAGCCCCAGCATTTT CASSFGPDQPQHF
- 14 - TRBJ2-7 TRBV5-1 TGCGCCAGCAGCTTGTCTAGCGCAGCCTACGAGCAGTACTTC CASSLSSAAYEQYF
- 14 - TRBJ2-7 TRBV4-1 TGCGCCAGCAGCCAAACCCAGGGATTCAACGAGCAGTACTTC CASSQTQGFNEQYF
TRBD2 15 few TRBJ2-7 TRBV7-2 TGTGCCAGCAGCTTAGTCCTGCGGGGGGCCTACGAGCAGTACTTC CASSLVLRGAYEQYF
TRBD1 15 - TRBJ1-4 TRBV7-9 TGTGCCAGCAGCTCACCGGACAGGGGGCTGGAAAAACTGTTTTTT CASSSPDRGLEKLFF
- 14 few TRBJ1-1 TRBV4-1 TGCGCCAGCAGCCATTCCGGGGGAGACACTGAAGCTTTCTTT CASSHSGGDTEAFF
TRBD2 16 few TRBJ2-2 TRBV28 TGTGCCAGCAGTTTAGGGCGGGGGGCGAACACCGGGGAGCTGTTTTTT CASSLGRGANTGELFF
- 13 few TRBJ1-1 TRBV7-6 TGTGCCAGCAGCTTAGCACACCCCACTGAAGCTTTCTTT CASSLAHPTEAFF
- 15 few TRBJ2-2 TRBV18 TGTGCCAGCTCATCGTCGCTAGCGAACACCGGGGAGCTGTTTTTT CASSSSLANTGELFF
- 14 - TRBJ2-1 TRBV7-6 TGTGCCAGCAATTGGGGAGATTCCTACAATGAGCAGTTCTTC CASNWGDSYNEQFF
- 15 - TRBJ2-2 TRBV13 TGTGCCAGCTTCCAGGGAATCTTGGGCACCGGGGAGCTGTTTTTT CASFQGILGTGELFF
- 15 - TRBJ2-7 TRBV7-9 TGTGCCAGCAGCTTAGTGCCAGGGAGGGGGTACGAGCAGTACTTC CASSLVPGRGYEQYF
- 16 - TRBJ2-1 TRBV6-1 TGTGCCAGCAGTGAATTGGGGCAGGGAGTCTACAATGAGCAGTTCTTC CASSELGQGVYNEQFF
- 17 few TRBJ1-4 TRBV7-6 TGTGCCAGCAGCTACTCTCTAGGAGGGGCTGGGGTAGAAAAACTGTTTTTT CASSYSLGGAGVEKLFF
- 15 few TRBJ2-1 TRBV27 TGTGCCAGCAGCCGGGACGCAAACTCCTACAATGAGCAGTTCTTC CASSRDANSYNEQFF
- 14 - TRBJ2-5 TRBV12-3/TRBV12-4 TGTGCCAGCAGTAAAAACAGAGTTCAAGAGACCCAGTACTTC CASSKNRVQETQYF
TRBD1 14 once TRBJ1-2 TRBV2 TGTGCCAGACGACAGGGGCTGTACAACTATGGCTACACCTTC CARRQGLYNYGYTF
- 13 - TRBJ2-5 TRBV20-1 TGCAGTGCGGGCGGGACTCTTCAAGAGACCCAGTACTTC CSAGGTLQETQYF
- 12 - TRBJ2-7 TRBV6-6 TGTGCCAGCAGTCGGGGCGCCTACGAGCAGTACTTC CASSRGAYEQYF
- 13 few TRBJ2-7 TRBV7-6 TGTGCCAGCAGCTTATGGCAGACCTACGAGCAGTACTTC CASSLWQTYEQYF
- 15 - TRBJ1-1 TRBV6-5 TGTGCCAGCAGTTACAGTACAACCGGGAACACTGAAGCTTTCTTT CASSYSTTGNTEAFF
- 14 many TRBJ2-5 TRBV27 TGTGCCAGCAGTTTACAGGGGTGGGATGAGACCCAGTACTTC CASSLQGWDETQYF
TRBD2 16 many TRBJ2-1 TRBV4-1 TGCGCCAGCAGCCCAAGTCCTAGCGGGGGGGCAGGTGAGCAGTTCTTC CASSPSPSGGAGEQFF
TRBD1 15 few TRBJ1-1 TRBV2 TGTGCCAGCAGCTCAACCGGGACAGTTTACACTGAAGCTTTCTTT CASSSTGTVYTEAFF
- 15 many TRBJ2-2 TRBV4-1 TGCGCCAGCAGCCTCCGACAGGCTGTCACCGGGGAGCTGTTTTTT CASSLRQAVTGELFF
- 12 - TRBJ1-1 TRBV5-4 TGTGCCAGCAGCTTGGACGTCACTGAAGCTTTCTTT CASSLDVTEAFF